This paragraph covers one TCR beta chain sequence. This entry is derived from a study of blood T cell repertoires in COVID-19. About the research overall: The United States, Italy and Spain provided the acute and convalescent COVID-19 samples. Sources were T cells, B-cell-depleted T cells, or PBMCs; the material itself was cDNA or gDNA.

In germline, CDR1 is ENHRY, CDR2 SYGVKD. This CDR3 has 14 amino acids. V lost 4 bases and J lost 9, with 16 bases in between. Source study methods: Nucleated cell number was recorded as an estimate derived from reference gene primer amplification. The data were produced by immunoSEQ multiplex PCR, yet TCRdb's version contains in-frame clones alone and is incomplete. For V, J and clone size, that table is used; D and trimming come from the DNA. The data hold around 200,000 clones, with roughly 84% observed a single time. Material: peripheral blood. The receptor was derived from a woman over 75 with acute or convalescent COVID-19. The V call is TRBV10-3, the J call TRBJ1-5, with a weak D call TRBD1 (5 bases). The CDR3 here is CAISAGHDTGPQHF. In nucleotides, the CDR3 is TGTGCCATCAGTGCCGGACACGACACGGGGCCCCAGCATTTT.